This T cell receptor beta chain was sequenced for a study of cytomegalovirus exposure and HLA in healthy donors. This PCR relied on a set of 60 Vbeta primers and 13 Jbeta primers. Repertoires were generated with immunoSEQ multiplex PCR, while TCRdb's copy carries only in-frame clones and drops some. The sample has approximately 93,000 clones, about 79% seen once. The source of this sequence is a man aged 45-65 years in good health and CMV-seronegative. Sequencing was performed on PBMCs.

The chain's CDR3 is CASSLEARVNTEAFF. The CDR3, as DNA: TGTGCCAGCAGCTTAGAAGCCAGGGTGAACACTGAAGCTTTCTTT. The chain recombines TRBV7-9 with TRBJ1-1, with a tentative D call TRBD1 (5 bases). This CDR3 region has 15 residues. CDR1 SEHNR and CDR2 FQNEAQ come from the germline V gene (reference sequence). Between the trimmed V and J ends, which lost 1 base and 0 bases, there was a span of 9 bases.